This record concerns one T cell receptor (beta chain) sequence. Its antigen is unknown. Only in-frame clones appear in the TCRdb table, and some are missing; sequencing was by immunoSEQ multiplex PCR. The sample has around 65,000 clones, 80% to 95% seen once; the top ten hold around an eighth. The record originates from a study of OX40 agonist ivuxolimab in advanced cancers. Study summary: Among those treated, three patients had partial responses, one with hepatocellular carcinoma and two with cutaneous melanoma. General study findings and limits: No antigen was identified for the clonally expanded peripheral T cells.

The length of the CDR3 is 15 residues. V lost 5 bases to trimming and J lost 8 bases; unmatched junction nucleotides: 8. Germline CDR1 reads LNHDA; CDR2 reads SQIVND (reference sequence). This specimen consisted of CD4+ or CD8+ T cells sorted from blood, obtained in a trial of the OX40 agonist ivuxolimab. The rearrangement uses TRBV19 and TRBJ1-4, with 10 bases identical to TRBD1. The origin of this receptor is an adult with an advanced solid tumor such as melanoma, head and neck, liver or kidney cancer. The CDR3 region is CASSPRDRGGEKLFF. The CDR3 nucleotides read TGTGCCAGTAGTCCCAGGGACAGGGGAGGAGAAAAACTGTTTTTT. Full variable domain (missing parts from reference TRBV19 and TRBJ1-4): DGGITQSPKYLFRKEGQNVTLSCEQNLNHDAMYWYRQDPGQGLRLIYYSQIVNDFQKGDIAEGYSVSREKKESFPLTVTSAQKNPTAFYLCASSPRDRGGEKLFFGSGTQLSVL.